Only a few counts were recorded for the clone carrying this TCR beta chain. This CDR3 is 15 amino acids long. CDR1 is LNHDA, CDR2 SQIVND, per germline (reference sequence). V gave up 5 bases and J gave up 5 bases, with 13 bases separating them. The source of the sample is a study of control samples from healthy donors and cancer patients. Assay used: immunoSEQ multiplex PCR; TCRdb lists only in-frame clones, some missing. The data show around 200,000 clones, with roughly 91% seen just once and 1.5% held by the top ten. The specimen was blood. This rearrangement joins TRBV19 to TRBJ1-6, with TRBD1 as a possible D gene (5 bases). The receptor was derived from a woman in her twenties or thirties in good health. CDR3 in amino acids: CASSAGTANNSPLHF. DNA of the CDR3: TGTGCCAGTAGTGCCGGGACGGCTAATAATTCACCCCTCCACTTT.